Listed here are 31 T cell receptor beta chains from one sample, sequenced in a study of cytomegalovirus exposure and HLA in healthy donors. The PCR had 60 Vbeta and 13 Jbeta primers. Measured with immunoSEQ multiplex PCR; TCRdb has only the in-frame clones, and not every one. The table has around 180,000 clones, approximately 85% seen once. Material: PBMCs. The receptors come from a man between 18 and 35 years old in good health and CMV-seronegative.

The V gene is TRBV7-2, the J gene TRBJ2-7; no definite D call. V dropped 6 bases and J dropped 6 bases, with 15 bases sitting between them. There are 13 residues in the CDR3. Germline assignment: CDR1 SGHTA and CDR2 FQGNSA. The CDR3 here is CASRLLIRSEQYF. CDR3 bases: TGTGCCAGCAGGCTTCTGATTAGGAGCGAGCAGTACTTC.

The genes are TRBV4-3 and TRBJ2-1, with TRBD1 matching 8 bases. Germline V gene lookup returns CDR1 LGHNA and CDR2 YSLEER. The CDR3 contains 17 residues. V shed 4 bases and J 5 bases; nucleotides not matched to a gene: 13. The CDR3 here is CASSRRMGRGLDNEQFF. CDR3 DNA sequence: TGCGCCAGCAGCCGCCGAATGGGCAGGGGGCTGGACAATGAGCAGTTCTTC.

The V call is TRBV29-1, the J call TRBJ2-1, with D possibly matching TRBD1 (6 bases). This CDR3 spans 14 amino acids. CDR1 and CDR2 (germline): SQVTM, ANQGSEA. Between the trimmed V and J ends, which lost 8 bases and 7 bases, there was a span of 21 bases. The CDR3, as DNA: TGCAGCCCTCTGGTCCAGGGGCTTAAAAATGAGCAGTTCTTC. Its translation: CSPLVQGLKNEQFF.

This clone showed up just once. The V gene is TRBV5-1, the J gene TRBJ2-3, with D possibly being TRBD1 (5 bases). Germline loops: CDR1 SGHRS, CDR2 YFSETQ. The CDR3 is 15 residues long. The V end was cut by 3 bases, the J end by 0 bases, with 11 bases between. As DNA, the CDR3 is TGCGCCAGCAGCTGGACAAGGGTTAGCACAGATACGCAGTATTTT. It codes for CASSWTRVSTDTQYF.

This clone was observed a few times. The rearrangement links TRBV7-9 to TRBJ2-6; 11 bases are shared with TRBD2. Germline V gene sequence: CDR1 SEHNR, CDR2 FQNEAQ (reference sequence). This CDR3 spans 19 amino acids. Trimming took 5 bases from V and 3 from J; bases not matched to a gene: 12. CDR3 sequence: CASSRSGRAAFRGANVLTF. CDR3 DNA sequence: TGTGCCAGCAGCCGTAGCGGGAGGGCCGCTTTCCGTGGGGCCAACGTCCTGACTTTC.

As concerns this clone: The same CDR3 is also encoded by other DNA sequences in this sample. The chain carries TRBV9 and TRBJ1-1, with D perhaps TRBD1 (6 bases). This CDR3 is 14 amino acids long. The germline CDR1 and CDR2 sequences are SGDLS and YYNGEE. Deletions cut 0 bases from V and 1 base from J, with 7 bases between. CDR3 nucleotide sequence: TGTGCCAGCAGCGTAGGGACAGCGAACACTGAAGCTTTCTTT. Protein sequence: CASSVGTANTEAFF.

A remark on this clone: The same CDR3 arises from other DNA sequences in this sample as well. The chain joins TRBV7-6 to TRBJ2-5, with no clear D. Germline-derived CDR1 and CDR2 are SGHVS and FNYEAQ. The CDR3 covers 13 residues. V was clipped by 1 base and J by 3 bases, with 6 bases between them. The CDR3: CASSLGTEETQYF. The CDR3 DNA reads TGTGCCAGCAGCTTAGGTACAGAAGAGACCCAGTACTTC.

The rearrangement joins TRBV15 to TRBJ2-7; 11 positions match TRBD2. Germline V gene data show CDR1 as LNHNV and CDR2 as YYDKDF (reference sequence). This CDR3 is built from 14 residues. J gave up 11 bases and V 3 bases, and 9 bases lay outside the gene matches. CDR3 DNA sequence: TGTGCCACCAGCAGGGACCTTTCTAGCGGGAGGAAGTACTTC. This sequence encodes CATSRDLSSGRKYF.

The chain combines TRBV10-3 with TRBJ2-7; D is possibly TRBD2 (7 bases). Trimming shortened V by 6 bases and J by 1 base, and 16 bases separated the two germline ends. Germline lookup yields CDR1 ENHRY and CDR2 SYGVKD. The CDR3 spans 15 residues. CDR3 in amino acids: CAIRAPAGASYEQYF. The DNA for the CDR3 is TGTGCCATCAGAGCGCCGGCGGGGGCATCCTACGAGCAGTACTTC.

The chain links TRBV11-2 to TRBJ1-4; D not resolved. CDR1 is SGHAT, CDR2 FQNNGV, per germline. The CDR3 has 14 residues. The germline V and J ends were trimmed by 5 bases and 3 bases, with 10 bases remaining between them. CDR3 sequence (DNA): TGTGCCAGCAGCCCCGTGAGGGCTAATGAAAAACTGTTTTTT. Its translation: CASSPVRANEKLFF.

The table lists this clone with a few counts. The J gene is TRBJ2-7, the V gene TRBV15, with TRBD1 identical over 9 bases. V shed 5 bases, J shed 7 bases, and the junction held 9 bases outside the gene matches. The CDR3 runs to 14 residues. The germline V gene encodes CDR1 LNHNV and CDR2 YYDKDF (reference sequence). As DNA, the CDR3 is TGTGCCACCAGCCGCGGACAGGGGACCCCTGAGCAGTACTTC. Amino acid sequence: CATSRGQGTPEQYF.

The chain is built from TRBV27 and TRBJ2-3; 11 positions agree with TRBD2. The CDR3 loop spans 17 amino acids. Germline CDR1 is MNHEY and CDR2 is SMNVEV (reference sequence). J was trimmed by 1 base and V by 5 bases; bases with no gene match: 8. CDR3 in DNA: TGTGCCAGCAGTAGCCTGGGTAGCGGGGGGGGCACAGATACGCAGTATTTT. Translated, it gives CASSSLGSGGGTDTQYF.

This clone was observed a few times. This chain joins TRBV5-4 and TRBJ2-3; 7 bases align to TRBD1. Germline lookup yields CDR1 SGHNT and CDR2 YYREEE (reference sequence). The CDR3 consists of 13 residues. The junction had 6 bases not matched to a gene; V was cut back by 5 bases and J by 6 bases. DNA of the CDR3: TGTGCCAGCAGTCAAGGGGGCGAGGATACGCAGTATTTT. Amino acid sequence: CASSQGGEDTQYF.

The CDR3 region is CSVDSYGYTF. In DNA, the CDR3 is TGCAGCGTTGATAGCTATGGCTACACCTTC. The rearrangement joins TRBV29-1 to TRBJ1-2; D is undetermined. CDR3 length: 10 residues. Germline values: CDR1 SQVTM, CDR2 ANQGSEA. Between the trimmed V and J ends, which lost 3 bases and 4 bases, there was a span of 3 bases. The full variable domain, rest sourced from reference TRBV29-1 and TRBJ1-2, is SAVISQKPSRDICQRGTSLTIQCQVDSQVTMMFWYRQQPGQSLTLIATANQGSEATYESGFVIDKFPISRPNLTFSTLTVSNMSPEDSSIYLCSVDSYGYTFGSGTRLTVV.

V usage is TRBV6-6 and J usage is TRBJ2-7; tentative D call: TRBD2 (6 bases). Trimming cost V 6 bases and J 4 bases, with 16 bases left between them. CDR1 and CDR2 from the germline V gene are MNHNY and SVGAGI (reference sequence). The CDR3 is made up of 14 amino acids. Written as DNA, the CDR3 is TGTGCCAGCAGCCTTGGAATAGGGACTTACGAGCAGTACTTC. Translating it yields CASSLGIGTYEQYF.

The rearrangement joins TRBV7-6 to TRBJ2-1; 7 bases match TRBD1. Losses at the gene ends were 1 base for V and 4 bases for J; bases not matched to a gene: 10. There are 17 residues in the CDR3. The germline V gene encodes CDR1 SGHVS and CDR2 FNYEAQ. This CDR3 reads CASSLGHRGLRYNEQFF. CDR3 DNA: TGTGCCAGCAGCTTAGGCCACAGGGGCCTTCGGTACAATGAGCAGTTCTTC.

The chain carries TRBV12-5 and TRBJ2-5, with a tentative D call TRBD1 (6 bases). Germline V CDR1 and CDR2: LGHNT, FRNRAP. The V gene lost 7 bases and the J gene lost 4 bases, with 19 bases spanning the gap. The CDR3 totals 15 residues. CDR3 nucleotides: TGTGCTAGTGCACCCTCGGTGGACAGAATAGAGACCCAGTACTTC. Its translation: CASAPSVDRIETQYF.

The V and J genes are TRBV5-1 and TRBJ2-7; 8 positions agree with TRBD1. The germline V gene encodes CDR1 SGHRS and CDR2 YFSETQ. The V gene end was trimmed by 1 base and the J gene end by 0 bases; junction bases not matched to a gene: 3. The CDR3 extends over 15 amino acids. The CDR3 sequence: CASSLNRGSSYEQYF. DNA of the CDR3: TGCGCCAGCAGCTTGAACAGGGGGAGCTCCTACGAGCAGTACTTC. The variable domain in full, completed from reference TRBV5-1 and TRBJ2-7, reads KAGVTQTPRYLIKTRGQQVTLSCSPISGHRSVSWYQQTPGQGLQFLFEYFSETQRNKGNFPGRFSGRQFSNSRSEMNVSTLELGDSALYLCASSLNRGSSYEQYFGPGTRLTVT.

The rearrangement uses TRBV5-6 and TRBJ2-7, with 10 bases fitting TRBD2. The CDR3 sequence is 15 residues long. Per the germline V gene, CDR1 is SGHDT and CDR2 is YYEEEE. V dropped 0 bases and J dropped 4; count of bases not matched to a gene: 4. CDR3 bases: TGTGCCAGCAGCTTGGGGACTAGCGGAGGGTACGAGCAGTACTTC. Encoded protein: CASSLGTSGGYEQYF.

CDR3 in DNA: TGTGCCAGCAGCGGATCAGGGAATTACGATGGCTACACCTTC. Encoded protein: CASSGSGNYDGYTF. This chain links TRBV5-6 with TRBJ1-2; the D gene is possibly TRBD1 (5 bases). The germline V gene has CDR1 SGHDT and CDR2 YYEEEE. There are 14 residues in the CDR3. Trimming cost V 4 bases and J 6 bases, with 16 bases left between them.

The CDR3 reads CASSASAGSYEQYF. CDR3 nucleotide sequence: TGTGCCAGCAGCGCAAGCGCAGGGTCCTACGAGCAGTACTTC. The chain joins TRBV7-6 to TRBJ2-7; possibly TRBD1 for D (5 bases). Trimming stripped 5 bases from V and 1 base from J, with 12 bases between. This CDR3 comprises 14 residues. Germline V lookup: CDR1 SGHVS, CDR2 FNYEAQ.

V is TRBV11-3 and J is TRBJ2-2, with D perhaps TRBD1 (5 bases). V lost 5 bases and J lost 2, with 15 bases in between. CDR3 length: 16 residues. In germline, CDR1 is SGHNT, CDR2 YENEEA. The CDR3 here is CASSKRVQGNTGELFF. CDR3 coding DNA: TGTGCCAGCAGCAAAAGGGTGCAGGGTAACACCGGGGAGCTGTTTTTT.

The chain links TRBV9 to TRBJ1-2, with 9 bases that match TRBD1. Germline CDR1 is SGDLS and CDR2 is YYNGEE. V gave up 4 bases and J gave up 6 bases; unmatched junction bases: 10. The CDR3 totals 15 residues. The CDR3 spells CASSTRQGGVHGYTF. The CDR3, as DNA: TGTGCCAGCAGCACTCGACAGGGGGGGGTCCATGGCTACACCTTC.

The chain employs TRBV30 and TRBJ2-1, with D possibly TRBD2 on 5 matching bases. This CDR3 region has 13 residues. V was trimmed by 0 bases and J by 8 bases, leaving 11 bases between them. Germline CDR1 GTSNPN, CDR2 SVGIG (reference sequence). The CDR3 here is CAWSVLVWDEQFF. In DNA, the CDR3 is TGTGCCTGGAGTGTACTAGTTTGGGATGAGCAGTTCTTC. Full variable domain (missing parts from reference TRBV30 and TRBJ2-1): SQTIHQWPATLVQPVGSPLSLECTVEGTSNPNLYWYRQAAGRGLQLLFYSVGIGQISSEVPQNLSASRPQDRQFILSSKKLLLSDSGFYLCAWSVLVWDEQFFGPGTRLTVL.

This sequence joins TRBV30 and TRBJ1-3; D uncertain. This CDR3 comprises 14 residues. The germline V and J ends were trimmed by 3 bases and 0 bases, with 9 bases remaining between them. Germline V CDR1 and CDR2: GTSNPN, SVGIG (reference sequence). The CDR3 DNA is TGTGCCTGGAGGCAGGCGGGCTCTGGAAACACCATATATTTT. This translates into CAWRQAGSGNTIYF.

The chain employs TRBV5-4 and TRBJ1-4; 11 positions match TRBD1. V lost 4 bases to trimming and J lost 5 bases; unmatched junction nucleotides: 10. The CDR3 has 17 residues. Germline V gene lookup returns CDR1 SGHNT and CDR2 YYREEE (reference sequence). CDR3 protein: CASSAGDRGGINEKLFF. Here the CDR3 DNA reads TGTGCCAGCAGCGCCGGGGACAGGGGGGGAATCAATGAAAAACTGTTTTTT.

The V and J genes are TRBV9 and TRBJ2-7; 7 nucleotides align to TRBD1. Germline loops: CDR1 SGDLS, CDR2 YYNGEE. Trimming cost V 4 bases and J 3 bases; bases outside gene matches: 7. The length of the CDR3 is 14 residues. The CDR3 spells CASSPRDSYYEQYF. CDR3 DNA: TGTGCCAGCAGCCCCAGGGACAGCTACTACGAGCAGTACTTC.

This clone occurred once. The J gene is TRBJ2-5, the V gene TRBV7-2; no firm D call. V lost 0 bases, J lost 2 bases, and 7 bases lay in between. Germline V gene data show CDR1 as SGHTA and CDR2 as FQGNSA. The CDR3 length is 14 residues. CDR3 in DNA: TGTGCCAGCAGCTTAGCCACAGAACAAGAGACCCAGTACTTC. Translated: CASSLATEQETQYF.

The chain employs TRBV6-5 and TRBJ1-6, with a tentative D call TRBD1 (6 bases). CDR1 is MNHEY and CDR2 is SVGAGI in the germline V gene. Trimming cost V 3 bases and J 7 bases, with 13 bases left between them. CDR3 length: 15 amino acids. The CDR3 spells CASSYFRDINSPLHF. The CDR3 DNA is TGTGCCAGCAGTTATTTTCGGGACATCAATTCACCCCTCCACTTT.

The gene calls are TRBV4-3 and TRBJ1-1, with 7 positions matching TRBD1. This CDR3 comprises 14 residues. Germline V gene sequence: CDR1 LGHNA, CDR2 YSLEER. With V trimmed by 0 bases and J by 4 bases, 2 bases remained unmatched. The CDR3 nucleotides are TGCGCCAGCAGCCAAGATCGGACAGGCACTGAAGCTTTCTTT. Encoded protein: CASSQDRTGTEAFF.

This clone was seen more than once but under ten times. CDR3: CSVGRQDEAFF. The CDR3 coding sequence is TGCAGCGTCGGTCGACAGGATGAAGCTTTCTTT. The chain links TRBV29-1 to TRBJ1-1; possible D gene TRBD1, 6 bases. The CDR3 length is 11 residues. Trimming left V 6 bases short and J 7 bases short, with 12 bases between. Per germline, CDR1 SQVTM and CDR2 ANQGSEA.